This T cell receptor (beta chain) was obtained from a study of control samples from healthy donors and cancer patients. Produced via immunoSEQ multiplex PCR; TCRdb's table is partial and in-frame only. The sample includes about 170,000 clones, 70% to 90% of them seen just once. The J segment lost 4 bases and the V segment lost 2 bases, leaving 12 bases of the junction unmatched. The CDR3 loop spans 18 amino acids. CDR1 and CDR2 from the germline V gene are SGHTA and FQGNSA. Sequenced sample: blood. The rearrangement joins TRBV7-2 to TRBJ2-5, with 11 nucleotides matching TRBD2. This TCR came from a man aged 30-40 years in good health. The DNA for the CDR3 is TGTGCCAGCAGCTTATACGCTAGCGGGGGGCTGGGAGGAGAGACCCAGTACTTC. Amino acid sequence: CASSLYASGGLGGETQYF.